One and the same sample provided the 18 T cell receptor beta chains below, sequenced in a study of blood T cell repertoires in COVID-19. The data were produced by immunoSEQ multiplex PCR, yet TCRdb's version contains in-frame clones alone and is incomplete. This table holds approximately 97,000 clones, approximately 84% found once. Sequenced input: peripheral blood. The receptor source for this set is a man aged 60 to 69 with acute or convalescent COVID-19.

The chain carries TRBV19 and TRBJ1-1, with D perhaps TRBD1 (6 bases). Germline V CDR1 and CDR2: LNHDA, SQIVND (reference sequence). CDR3 size: 14 residues. V dropped 7 bases and J dropped 0 bases, with 12 bases sitting between them. DNA of the CDR3: TGTGCCAGTAACTCCCAGGGGATGAACACTGAAGCTTTCTTT. This sequence encodes CASNSQGMNTEAFF.

The J gene is TRBJ1-6, the V gene TRBV18; possible D gene TRBD1, 5 bases. The CDR3 length is 13 residues. The V end lost 3 bases, the J end lost 6 bases, and 6 bases lay between the germline ends. Germline V gene data show CDR1 as KGHSH and CDR2 as LQKENI. This CDR3 is CASSPDINSPLHF. The DNA for the CDR3 is TGTGCCAGCTCACCGGACATTAATTCACCCCTCCACTTT.

This chain connects TRBV27 to TRBJ2-7; TRBD1 matches 10 bases. CDR1 MNHEY and CDR2 SMNVEV come from the germline V gene (reference sequence). The CDR3 totals 16 residues. V dropped 7 bases and J dropped 0; count of bases not matched to a gene: 9. CDR3 bases: TGTGCCAGCAACAAACTGGGACAGGGGATCTCCTACGAGCAGTACTTC. Protein: CASNKLGQGISYEQYF.

The chain couples TRBV28 to TRBJ1-2; D is unresolved. V shed 4 bases and J shed 1 base, with 7 bases lying between them. The CDR3 runs 13 residues. Germline V gene lookup returns CDR1 MDHEN and CDR2 SYDVKM. CDR3 residues: CASSSTFNYGYTF. Written as DNA, the CDR3 is TGTGCCAGCAGTTCGACATTTAACTATGGCTACACCTTC.

The J gene is TRBJ2-1, the V gene TRBV4-2, with 10 positions matching TRBD2. From germline, CDR1 is LGHNA and CDR2 YNFKEQ. The CDR3 runs 16 residues. V lost 2 bases, J lost 7 bases, and 8 bases stayed unmatched. The CDR3 nucleotides are TGTGCCAGCAGCCAAAGAACAGCGGGAGGGAGTAATGAGCAGTTCTTC. Translating it yields CASSQRTAGGSNEQFF.

The V call is TRBV9, the J call TRBJ1-4; D gene ambiguous. The CDR3 spans 13 residues. CDR1 and CDR2 from the germline V gene are SGDLS and YYNGEE. The ends were cut back, 0 bases at V and 10 bases at J, with 10 bases in the middle. CDR3 residues: CASSVVGEGKLFF. As DNA, the CDR3 is TGTGCCAGCAGCGTAGTTGGTGAGGGAAAACTGTTTTTT.

The chain couples TRBV19 to TRBJ2-1, with D possibly being TRBD2 (7 bases). This CDR3 region has 16 residues. Trimming removed 6 bases at V and 0 bases at J, with 15 bases between. Germline CDR1 LNHDA, CDR2 SQIVND (reference sequence). CDR3 residues: CASRGASGFSYNEQFF. In DNA form, the CDR3 reads TGTGCCAGTAGGGGGGCTAGCGGCTTCTCCTACAATGAGCAGTTCTTC. Based on the CDR3 plus reference TRBV19 and TRBJ2-1, the full variable domain is DGGITQSPKYLFRKEGQNVTLSCEQNLNHDAMYWYRQDPGQGLRLIYYSQIVNDFQKGDIAEGYSVSREKKESFPLTVTSAQKNPTAFYLCASRGASGFSYNEQFFGPGTRLTVL.

The V gene is TRBV5-5, the J gene TRBJ1-1, with D perhaps TRBD1 (5 bases). This CDR3 is 14 amino acids long. Germline loops: CDR1 SGHKS, CDR2 YYEKEE (reference sequence). Trimming shortened V by 6 bases and J by 4 bases, and 16 bases separated the two germline ends. CDR3 protein: CASTLSRAGTEAFF. The CDR3 bases are TGTGCCAGCACCCTGTCCAGGGCAGGCACTGAAGCTTTCTTT.

V is TRBV7-2 and J is TRBJ2-1; tentatively, D is TRBD1 (7 bases). From germline, CDR1 is SGHTA and CDR2 FQGNSA. V was clipped by 7 bases and J by 0 bases, with 13 bases between them. The CDR3 is 15 amino acids. This CDR3 is CASIGQGGSYNEQFF. For the CDR3, the DNA is TGTGCCAGCATTGGCCAGGGGGGCTCCTACAATGAGCAGTTCTTC.

The genes are TRBV4-3 and TRBJ2-6; D possibly corresponds to TRBD1 (6 bases). Germline V gene lookup returns CDR1 LGHNA and CDR2 YSLEER. V lost 1 base, J lost 2 bases, and 6 bases lay in between. CDR3 size: 15 residues. The CDR3 protein is CASSQGTAGANVLTF. The CDR3 bases are TGCGCCAGCAGCCAAGGGACAGCTGGGGCCAACGTCCTGACTTTC.

The chain has TRBV19 and TRBJ1-1, with D maybe TRBD1 (6 bases). V lost 1 base to trimming and J lost 8 bases, with 14 bases between them. The CDR3 loop spans 14 amino acids. CDR1 is LNHDA and CDR2 is SQIVND in the germline V gene (reference sequence). The DNA of the CDR3 is TGTGCCAGTAGTATAGGGGGGCAGGGACGAGAAGCTTTCTTT. Translation gives CASSIGGQGREAFF.

V is TRBV5-6 and J is TRBJ2-3; TRBD1 might be the D (5 bases). Germline CDR1 SGHDT, CDR2 YYEEEE. V lost 4 bases, J lost 2 bases, and 14 bases lay in between. The CDR3 is 15 residues long. CDR3 region: CASSVGDPPTDTQYF. For the CDR3, the DNA is TGTGCCAGCAGCGTAGGGGATCCACCCACAGATACGCAGTATTTT.

The chain links TRBV27 to TRBJ2-7; D is perhaps TRBD2 (7 bases). The V gene lost 5 bases and the J gene lost 3 bases, with 17 bases spanning the gap. The CDR3 is 15 residues long. The germline V gene has CDR1 MNHEY and CDR2 SMNVEV (reference sequence). The chain's CDR3 is CASSHKRGQGYEQYF. CDR3 coding DNA: TGTGCCAGCAGTCACAAGCGGGGACAAGGCTACGAGCAGTACTTC.

The chain couples TRBV5-1 to TRBJ1-4; perhaps TRBD1 as D (5 bases). V was trimmed by 4 bases and J by 7 bases, leaving 17 bases between them. CDR3 length: 15 amino acids. The germline V gene has CDR1 SGHRS and CDR2 YFSETQ. CDR3 DNA: TGCGCCAGCAGCCGGGGGACGGAAAGGAGTGAAAAACTGTTTTTT. Protein: CASSRGTERSEKLFF.

In nucleotides, the CDR3 is TGTGCCAGCGGCGGGACTATTCCCCTAAATGAGCAGTTCTTC. Encoded protein: CASGGTIPLNEQFF. This chain uses TRBV28 with TRBJ2-1, with 7 bases that match TRBD2. This CDR3 has 14 residues. J lost 7 bases, V lost 8 bases, and 11 bases had no gene match. Germline values: CDR1 MDHEN, CDR2 SYDVKM.

The chain employs TRBV6-2 or TRBV6-3 and TRBJ2-1; perhaps TRBD2 as D (5 bases). This CDR3 has 12 amino acids. In germline, CDR1 is MNHEY, CDR2 SVGEGT. The V end was cut by 6 bases, the J end by 9 bases, with 12 bases between. The CDR3 protein is CASSQLVTEQFF. The CDR3 bases are TGTGCCAGCAGCCAACTAGTCACTGAGCAGTTCTTC.

This clone occurred once. J is TRBJ2-2 and V is TRBV4-1; D is uncertain. Germline V gene lookup returns CDR1 MGHRA and CDR2 YSYEKL. V was pared by 5 bases and J by 1 base, with 11 bases between. This CDR3 spans 15 amino acids. CDR3 coding DNA: TGCGCCAGCAGCGAGAGGAGCAGGAACACCGGGGAGCTGTTTTTT. The encoded protein is CASSERSRNTGELFF.

The CDR3 region is CASSLLGGGGDLKTQYF. CDR3 sequence (DNA): TGCGCCAGCAGCCTTCTGGGCGGGGGGGGCGATCTGAAGACCCAGTACTTC. This chain connects TRBV4-1 to TRBJ2-5, with 9 positions matching TRBD2. The CDR3 consists of 17 residues. Germline V gives CDR1 MGHRA, CDR2 YSYEKL. V gave up 4 bases and J gave up 6 bases; unmatched junction bases: 15.